This T cell receptor (beta chain) emerged from a study of blood T cells in healthy people across ages. Sample donors were healthy Caucasian individuals that came from Russia, aged 6 to 90. Study-wide results and limits: Diversity was estimated from one million T cells, and these estimates were considered underestimates.

Through a sample-barcoded 5' primer and a J-beta primer mix, a second PCR was run for roughly 6 to 12 cycles. Per sample, CDR3-containing paired-end reads numbered at least 2.5 million. TCRdb re-derived calls from the 5' RACE reads in MiXCR, one entry per CDR3 protein. In the table there are 800,000 or so distinct CDR3 sequences, about 46% of which are singletons. As concerns this clonotype: Its matching antigen is unknown.

The junction had 12 bases not matched to a gene; V was cut back by 6 bases and J by 4 bases. Per germline, CDR1 SQVTM and CDR2 ANQGSEA. This CDR3 is built from 15 residues. The sample comprised blood. The receptor was derived from a man older than 75 in good health. The chain recombines TRBV29-1 with TRBJ2-1, with 7 positions matching TRBD1. CDR3 protein: CSVLGQVRIYNEQFF. Here the CDR3 DNA reads TGCAGCGTGCTCGGACAGGTCCGAATTTACAATGAGCAGTTCTTC.